This T cell receptor (beta chain) appears in the sequencing data of a study of identical twins. Study results and caveats: Models underestimated TCR alpha sharing (out-of-frame) in monozygotic twins.

Each donor was a healthy Caucasian. Addition of a universal primer site occurred through template switching, and cDNA carried unique molecular identifiers. TCRdb independently ran MiXCR on the 5' RACE reads; one entry per CDR3 protein. The sample includes under 450,000 distinct CDR3 sequences, about 18% of them seen just once. The germline V gene encodes CDR1 DFQATT and CDR2 SNEGSKA (reference sequence). V lost 6 bases and J lost 0, with 4 bases in between. CDR3 size: 11 residues. As to this clonotype: Its antigen is unknown.

The rearrangement uses TRBV20-1 and TRBJ2-3; D is uncertain. The specimen sequenced was naive T cells sorted from blood. This TCR derives from a man aged 50 or older in good health. The CDR3 DNA follows: TGCAGTGCCGACAGCACAGATACGCAGTATTTT. It is translated as CSADSTDTQYF.